Listed below are T cell receptor beta chains from one sample, sequenced in a study of blood T cell repertoires in COVID-19. Some clones are missing from TCRdb's copy, which holds only in-frame ones; the method was immunoSEQ multiplex PCR. The profile shows around 60,000 clones, around 80% of them singletons. Sequencing input: peripheral blood. The receptors were sampled from a woman in her fifties or sixties with acute or convalescent COVID-19. The CDR3 runs from the conserved cysteine through the conserved F or W. Fields, in order: V gene, clone size, D gene, J gene, CDR3 protein, CDR3 DNA. A D gene is named only where the DNA matches it firmly. Rows may omit the clone size; those that give it use once, few, many or a size class.

TRBV5-6	-	-	TRBJ2-7	CASTPRTGGRSYEQYF	TGTGCCAGCACGCCTAGGACTGGGGGGAGATCCTACGAGCAGTACTTC
TRBV29-1	-	TRBD2	TRBJ2-7	CSVERLAGAEQYF	TGCAGCGTTGAAAGACTAGCGGGGGCCGAGCAGTACTTC
TRBV9	-	TRBD1	TRBJ1-1	CASSAPTGSEAFF	TGTGCCAGCAGCGCCCCGACAGGGTCTGAAGCTTTCTTT
TRBV16	-	TRBD1	TRBJ1-3	CASSQTTGVGNTIYF	TGTGCCAGCAGCCAAACGACAGGGGTTGGAAACACCATATATTTT
TRBV5-6	-	-	TRBJ1-1	CASSLGGGARSTEAFF	TGTGCCAGCAGCTTGGGGGGTGGGGCGAGGAGCACTGAAGCTTTCTTT
TRBV6-5	-	TRBD1	TRBJ2-7	CASRQGARRYEQYF	TGTGCCAGCAGACAGGGGGCTCGCCGGTACGAGCAGTACTTC
TRBV5-6	-	-	TRBJ1-2	CASNRGSNYGYTF	TGTGCCAGCAACCGGGGATCCAACTATGGCTACACCTTC
TRBV19	-	-	TRBJ1-2	CASSIEAIYGYTF	TGTGCCAGTAGTATTGAGGCGATCTATGGCTACACCTTC
TRBV25-1	medium-sized	-	TRBJ1-5	CASSEWEVGEPQHF	TGTGCCAGCAGTGAATGGGAGGTTGGGGAGCCCCAGCATTTT
TRBV3-1/TRBV3-2	-	-	TRBJ2-1	CASRETGNPYNEQFF	TGTGCCAGCAGGGAAACAGGGAATCCCTACAATGAGCAGTTCTTC
TRBV7-9	-	TRBD1	TRBJ1-4	CASSSDRVPSEKLFF	TGTGCCAGCAGCTCGGACAGGGTTCCTAGTGAAAAACTGTTTTTT
TRBV5-1	once	-	TRBJ1-2	CASSLAYGNYGYTF	TGCGCCAGCAGCTTGGCCTACGGGAACTATGGCTACACCTTC
TRBV14	-	-	TRBJ1-4	CASSLRQRSNEKLFF	TGTGCCAGCAGCCTTCGACAGCGTTCTAATGAAAAACTGTTTTTT
TRBV9	-	TRBD1	TRBJ2-7	CASSQSGQGAFQEQYF	TGTGCCAGCAGCCAAAGCGGGCAGGGGGCCTTCCAGGAGCAGTACTTC
TRBV6-5	few	-	TRBJ1-4	CASSFRQWGGEKLFF	TGTGCCAGCAGTTTCCGACAGTGGGGGGGTGAAAAACTGTTTTTT
TRBV7-3	-	TRBD1	TRBJ2-4	CASSPDRGNIQYF	TGTGCCAGCAGCCCCGACAGGGGGAACATTCAGTACTTC
TRBV11-2	-	-	TRBJ1-2	CASSLESTVYGYTF	TGTGCCAGCAGCTTAGAGTCGACAGTCTATGGCTACACCTTC
TRBV9	-	-	TRBJ1-2	CASSVGGLGGLANYGYTF	TGTGCCAGCAGCGTAGGGGGCCTGGGAGGCTTAGCTAACTATGGCTACACCTTC